A selection of T cell receptor beta chains follows, all from one sample in a study of blood T cell repertoires in COVID-19. Sequencing was performed with immunoSEQ multiplex PCR; in TCRdb, only in-frame clones are kept and a portion is missing. The table lists some 350,000 clones, about 93% of them singletons, with roughly 3.3% in the top ten. The source material was peripheral blood. These receptors were taken from a woman aged 18 to 35 who had recovered from COVID-19. Both conserved end residues are part of each CDR3. A D gene is named only where the DNA matches it firmly. Rows may omit the clone size; those that give it use once, few, many or a size class.

13	TRBV10-3	-	-	TRBJ1-2	CAISELQDYGYTF	TGTGCCATCAGTGAGTTACAGGATTATGGCTACACCTTC
12	TRBV11-2	-	-	TRBJ1-1	CASSGQPKGAFF	TGTGCCAGCAGCGGACAGCCGAAGGGAGCTTTCTTT
14	TRBV11-3	TRBD2	-	TRBJ2-3	CASSLEAGSDTQYF	TGTGCCAGCAGCTTAGAAGCGGGGTCAGATACGCAGTATTTT
17	TRBV7-6	-	-	TRBJ1-3	CASSLAGGRFSGNTIYF	TGTGCCAGCAGCTTAGCGGGGGGGCGCTTTTCTGGAAACACCATATATTTT
16	TRBV5-1	TRBD1	-	TRBJ1-1	CASSLVGQELNTEAFF	TGCGCCAGCAGCTTGGTGGGACAGGAGTTGAACACTGAAGCTTTCTTT
18	TRBV7-2	TRBD2	-	TRBJ2-1	CASSPPGTSHIYYNEQFF	TGTGCCAGCAGCCCTCCCGGGACTAGCCATATTTACTACAATGAGCAGTTCTTC
15	TRBV9	TRBD2	-	TRBJ2-2	CASSVAGLGTGELFF	TGTGCCAGCAGCGTAGCGGGACTAGGGACCGGGGAGCTGTTTTTT
13	TRBV10-3	-	-	TRBJ1-5	CATQGVSNQPQHF	TGTGCCACTCAGGGTGTGAGCAATCAGCCCCAGCATTTT
21	TRBV12-5	TRBD2	-	TRBJ2-1	CASGLLQIAGTSGRPYNEQFF	TGTGCTAGTGGTTTGTTACAAATAGCCGGGACTAGCGGCAGACCTTACAATGAGCAGTTCTTC
15	TRBV7-2	TRBD2	-	TRBJ2-3	CASSRSGSFTDTQYF	TGTGCCAGCAGCCGTAGCGGGAGTTTTACAGATACGCAGTATTTT
13	TRBV12-3/TRBV12-4	-	-	TRBJ1-3	CASHAGSGNTIYF	TGTGCCAGCCACGCGGGCTCGGGAAACACCATATATTTT
15	TRBV2	-	-	TRBJ1-5	CASSERTYSNQPQHF	TGTGCCAGCAGTGAACGGACATATAGCAATCAGCCCCAGCATTTT
14	TRBV28	-	once	TRBJ1-1	CASSLQSLDTEAFF	TGTGCCAGCAGTTTACAAAGCCTAGACACTGAAGCTTTCTTT
15	TRBV19	-	-	TRBJ2-2	CASSIQGSNTGELFF	TGTGCCAGTAGTATTCAGGGGTCTAACACCGGGGAGCTGTTTTTT
16	TRBV19	TRBD1	-	TRBJ1-1	CASSIRQGEWNTEAFF	TGTGCCAGTAGTATAAGACAGGGGGAATGGAACACTGAAGCTTTCTTT
16	TRBV6-5	TRBD2	-	TRBJ2-2	CASSYSTSGTAGELFF	TGTGCCAGCAGTTACTCGACTAGCGGGACGGCCGGGGAGCTGTTTTTT
18	TRBV12-5	TRBD2	-	TRBJ2-3	CASGLVVGVLAGVDTQYF	TGTGCTAGTGGTTTGGTAGTGGGGGTACTAGCGGGAGTAGATACGCAGTATTTT
15	TRBV5-4	TRBD1	-	TRBJ1-6	CASSTGTEMNSPLHF	TGTGCCAGCAGCACGGGGACAGAGATGAATTCACCCCTCCACTTT
14	TRBV9	TRBD1	-	TRBJ1-2	CASSATQGVDGYTF	TGTGCCAGCAGCGCAACCCAGGGGGTCGATGGCTACACCTTC
17	TRBV15	TRBD1	-	TRBJ1-4	CATSRDPVGQGFEKLFF	TGTGCCACCAGCAGAGATCCTGTTGGACAGGGATTTGAAAAACTGTTTTTT